This TCR beta chain stems from a study of T cells in Graves' hyperthyroidism and ophthalmopathy. Whole-study results and caveats: The blood repertoire included most of the expanded thyroid clonotypes above 0.001. Stable hyperthyroidism was told apart from ophthalmopathy by a model built on 13 V-J features.

About this clonotype itself: Its antigen is unknown.

Germline V lookup: CDR1 SGHNT, CDR2 YYREEE (reference sequence). The CDR3 has 14 amino acids. The ends lost 1 base at V and 5 bases at J; junction bases unmatched: 4. In patients aged 18 to 65, hyperthyroidism was newly diagnosed, with duration under 2 months. Clinical symptoms, serum thyroxine, TRAb, thyroid ultrasound and orbital computed tomography informed diagnoses. The source material, RNA transcripts, was used to amplify TCR beta CDR3 regions. A set of HTBI primers served as the primers for a first-round RT-PCR of the TCR CDR3. TCRdb reprocessed the multiplex PCR reads via MiXCR and lists one record per CDR3 protein. The table records about 420,000 distinct CDR3 sequences, more than 15% of them present only once.

The sequencing input was blood. The V gene is TRBV5-4, the J gene TRBJ1-2, with TRBD1 identical over 8 bases. The sequence was collected from a woman in her late teens or twenties with Graves' hyperthyroidism. The CDR3 protein is CASSLLQGGYGYTF. In nucleotides, the CDR3 is TGTGCCAGCAGCTTGCTACAGGGGGGGTATGGCTACACCTTC.